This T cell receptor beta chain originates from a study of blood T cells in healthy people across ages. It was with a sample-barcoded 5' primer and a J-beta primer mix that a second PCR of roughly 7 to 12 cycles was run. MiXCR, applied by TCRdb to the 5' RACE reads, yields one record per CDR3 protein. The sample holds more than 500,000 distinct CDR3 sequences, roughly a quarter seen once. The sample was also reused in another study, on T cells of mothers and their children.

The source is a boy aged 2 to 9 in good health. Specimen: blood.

The CDR3 spells CASSTPGGGEKLFF. The CDR3 DNA follows: TGTGCCAGCAGCACCCCCGGGGGCGGAGAAAAACTGTTTTTT. This rearrangement joins TRBV3-1 to TRBJ1-4; D perhaps matches TRBD1 (6 bases). This CDR3 is 14 amino acids long. The V and J ends lost 5 bases and 8 bases respectively, with 15 bases between them. Germline CDR1 reads LGHDT; CDR2 reads YNNKEL (reference sequence).